This record concerns one T cell receptor (beta chain) sequence. The primer mix had 60 Vbeta and 13 Jbeta primers. Assay used: immunoSEQ multiplex PCR; TCRdb lists only in-frame clones, some missing. The sample shows roughly 120,000 clones, 80% of them seen only once. This sample was included in a study of cytomegalovirus exposure and HLA in healthy donors. CDR3 length equals 15 residues. In germline, CDR1 is SEHNR, CDR2 FQNEAQ (reference sequence). Trimming pared 5 bases from V and 0 bases from J, leaving 11 bases between. The clonotype comes from an older woman in good health and CMV-seropositive. The chain recombines TRBV7-9 with TRBJ1-3; D is perhaps TRBD1 (5 bases). Sequenced sample: PBMCs. CDR3 region: CASSARGISGNTIYF. The CDR3, as DNA: TGTGCCAGCAGCGCCCGGGGGATCTCTGGAAACACCATATATTTT.